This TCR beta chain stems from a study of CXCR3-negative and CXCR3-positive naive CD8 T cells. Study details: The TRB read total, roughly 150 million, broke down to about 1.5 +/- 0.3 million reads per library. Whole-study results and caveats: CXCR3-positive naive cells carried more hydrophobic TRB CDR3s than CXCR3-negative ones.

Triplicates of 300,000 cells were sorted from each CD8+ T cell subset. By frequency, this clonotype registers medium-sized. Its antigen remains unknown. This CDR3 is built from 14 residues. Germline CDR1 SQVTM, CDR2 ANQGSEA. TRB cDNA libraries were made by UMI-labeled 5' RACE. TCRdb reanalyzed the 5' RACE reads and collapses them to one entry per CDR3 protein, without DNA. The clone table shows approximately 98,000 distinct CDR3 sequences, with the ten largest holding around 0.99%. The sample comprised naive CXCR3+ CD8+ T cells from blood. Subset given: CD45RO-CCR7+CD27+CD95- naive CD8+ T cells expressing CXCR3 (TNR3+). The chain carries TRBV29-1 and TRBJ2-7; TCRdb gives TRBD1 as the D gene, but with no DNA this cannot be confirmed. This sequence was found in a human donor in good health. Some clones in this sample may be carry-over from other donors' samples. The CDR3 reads CSFRTGRGSYEQYF.